The rows below give T cell receptor beta chains drawn from one sample of a study of T cells in Graves' hyperthyroidism and ophthalmopathy. TCRdb reanalysed the multiplex PCR reads using MiXCR and keeps one entry per CDR3 protein. The sample has approximately 600,000 distinct CDR3 sequences; 14% to 15% are singletons. Sequencing was performed on blood. The receptor set was obtained from a middle-aged woman with Graves' ophthalmopathy. Each CDR3 is given with its conserved first and last residue. D genes are given only for firm matches. Rows may omit the clone size; those that give it use once, few, many or a size class.

clone size	D gene	V gene	J gene	CDR3 DNA	CDR3 protein
many	NA	TRBV7-3	TRBJ2-7	TGTGCCAGCAGCTCCGTCCCGGATGACGAGCAGTACTTC	CASSSVPDDEQYF
many	NA	TRBV20-1	TRBJ1-1	TGCAGTGCTAGAGATCACCTCAACACTGAAGCTTTCTTT	CSARDHLNTEAFF
many	NA	TRBV13	TRBJ2-7	TGTGCCAGCAGCTTAGGGACCGAGCAGTACTTC	CASSLGTEQYF
NA	TRBD2	TRBV9	TRBJ2-7	TGTGCCAGCAGCGTAGCAGCGGGAGAGGTTTACGAGCAGTACTTC	CASSVAAGEVYEQYF
few	NA	TRBV4-3	TRBJ2-2	TGCGCCAGCAGCCAAGATTCGGCAGCCGGGGAGCTGTTTTTT	CASSQDSAAGELFF
many	NA	TRBV11-1	TRBJ1-2	TGTGCCAGCAGCCCAGACAGAGCTAGTGACTATGGCTACACCTTC	CASSPDRASDYGYTF
many	NA	TRBV6-1	TRBJ2-7	TGTGCCAGCGCCAGCGGAAACTACGAGCAGTACTTC	CASASGNYEQYF
NA	NA	TRBV12-3/TRBV12-4	TRBJ2-5	TGTGCCAGCAGTGGGCTCCCCGAAGAGACCCAGTACTTC	CASSGLPEETQYF
NA	NA	TRBV6-5	TRBJ2-1	TGTGCCAGCAGTTCACAGGGTATTAGGGTGGCCAATGAGCAGTTCTTC	CASSSQGIRVANEQFF
many	NA	TRBV12-3/TRBV12-4	TRBJ1-3	TGTGCCAGCAGCCCCGACATCTCTGGAAACACCATATATTTT	CASSPDISGNTIYF
many	NA	TRBV6-1	TRBJ1-1	TGTGCCAGCAGTGAAATGGCGCCTAACACTGAAGCTTTCTTT	CASSEMAPNTEAFF
many	NA	TRBV27	TRBJ1-1	TGTGCCAGCAGTTTAACCTTTCCTCCTTGGAACACTGAAGCTTTCTTT	CASSLTFPPWNTEAFF
many	NA	TRBV25-1	TRBJ1-1	TGTGCCAGCAGTGAATATGGGGGGGCAGCTTTCTTT	CASSEYGGAAFF
few	NA	TRBV4-1	TRBJ1-2	TGCGCCAGCAGCCAAGTTGGGCAGACAACCTATGGCTACACCTTC	CASSQVGQTTYGYTF
many	NA	TRBV20-1	TRBJ2-5	TGCAGTGCTAGAGGCCCTGGGTCCAAAGAGACCCAGTACTTC	CSARGPGSKETQYF
many	TRBD1	TRBV29-1	TRBJ1-1	TGCAGCGTTGATACGGGACAGGGGCTTCTCACTGAAGCTTTCTTT	CSVDTGQGLLTEAFF
NA	TRBD1	TRBV7-2	TRBJ2-5	TGTGCCAGCAGCCCGGGACAGGGGGCGAAGACCCAGTACTTC	CASSPGQGAKTQYF
many	NA	TRBV20-1	TRBJ2-5	TGCAGTGCTAGGGCAGTCTCCGGAGAGACCCAGTACTTC	CSARAVSGETQYF
many	NA	TRBV7-2	TRBJ2-5	TGTGCCAGCAGCTTAGTGCCTTTACAAGAGACCCAGTACTTC	CASSLVPLQETQYF
many	NA	TRBV12-3/TRBV12-4	TRBJ1-2	TGTGCCAGCAGTTTGGCCCAGGGCGACGGCTACACCTTC	CASSLAQGDGYTF
NA	NA	TRBV6-1	TRBJ1-2	TGTGCCAGCAGTGTTCTACAGGGAGGCTATGGCTACACCTTC	CASSVLQGGYGYTF
many	NA	TRBV6-2/TRBV6-3	TRBJ2-2	TGTGCCAGCAGACGACAGGACCCCGGGGAGCTGTTTTTT	CASRRQDPGELFF
many	NA	TRBV28	TRBJ2-5	TGTGCCAGCAGTTTTGGAGCCCTGGAGACCCAGTACTTC	CASSFGALETQYF
many	NA	TRBV6-1	TRBJ2-7	TGTGCCAGCAGTGAACCGGGATCTGTCGTTCCTTACGAGCAGTACTTC	CASSEPGSVVPYEQYF
NA	NA	TRBV9	TRBJ2-6	TGTGCCAGCAGCTCTCAGATAACAGGACTGGGGGCCAACGTCCTGACTTTC	CASSSQITGLGANVLTF
many	TRBD1	TRBV20-1	TRBJ1-5	TGCAGTGCTACAGGGGGTCGGCTGTGGCCCCAGCATTTT	CSATGGRLWPQHF
NA	NA	TRBV30	TRBJ2-5	TGTGCCTGGAGTGGGACAGCTAAAGAGACCCAGTACTTC	CAWSGTAKETQYF
few	NA	TRBV19	TRBJ2-2	TGTGCCAGTAGTATAGCAATGGCCGGGGAGCTGTTTTTT	CASSIAMAGELFF
many	NA	TRBV5-4	TRBJ1-2	TGTGCCAGCAGAGGCTGGGATAACTATGGCTACACCTTC	CASRGWDNYGYTF
many	TRBD2	TRBV20-1	TRBJ2-7	TGCAGTGGACTAGCGGGAGTAGGCGCGGGCGAGCAGTACTTC	CSGLAGVGAGEQYF
many	TRBD2	TRBV27	TRBJ2-7	TGTGCCAGCAGTCCGGGGGGGTGGGGGGAGCAGTACTTC	CASSPGGWGEQYF
many	NA	TRBV6-2/TRBV6-3	TRBJ1-1	TGTGCCAGCAGCAGACCGGACCCGGCGGTAGCTTTCTTT	CASSRPDPAVAFF
many	NA	TRBV27	TRBJ2-7	TGTGCCAGCAGTCGGGGCAGTTCCTACGAGCAGTACTTC	CASSRGSSYEQYF
NA	NA	TRBV12-3/TRBV12-4	TRBJ2-3	TGTGCCAGCAGTGGATCAGATACGCAGTATTTT	CASSGSDTQYF
many	NA	TRBV11-2	TRBJ2-7	TGTGCCAGCAGCCTATCCGCTCCCGACGAGCAGTACTTC	CASSLSAPDEQYF
NA	TRBD2	TRBV6-2/TRBV6-3	TRBJ2-3	TGTGCCAGCAGTACCCCTCGACTAGCGGAGGGTCTCACAGATACGCAGTATTTT	CASSTPRLAEGLTDTQYF
many	NA	TRBV6-2/TRBV6-3	TRBJ2-7	TGTGCCAGCAGTGGCGGGTACCCTCTGGACGAGCAGTACTTC	CASSGGYPLDEQYF
NA	TRBD1	TRBV6-2/TRBV6-3	TRBJ2-5	TGTGCCAGCAATAAACAGGGGGCCCGGGAGACCCAGTACTTC	CASNKQGARETQYF
many	TRBD1	TRBV6-6	TRBJ2-5	TGTGCCAGCAGTTATGGGACAGGTAGTAGCCAAGAGACCCAGTACTTC	CASSYGTGSSQETQYF
many	NA	TRBV19	TRBJ1-2	TGTGCCAGTAGTCCCCAACACGAGGATGGCTACACCTTC	CASSPQHEDGYTF
few	NA	TRBV7-2	TRBJ1-2	TGTGCCAGCCTAAGGGAGTGTCGGGCGTATTATGGCTACACCTTC	CASLRECRAYYGYTF
NA	NA	TRBV6-5	TRBJ2-2	TGTGCCAGCAGTTACTCGAGGGGTAGCGGGAACACCGGGGAGCTGTTTTTT	CASSYSRGSGNTGELFF